A selection of T cell receptor beta chains follows, all from one sample in a study of blood T cell repertoires in COVID-19. Profiled with immunoSEQ multiplex PCR; TCRdb holds only in-frame clones, not every one. The sample has around 64,000 clones, about 75% seen once. Sequenced: PBMCs or T cells enriched from blood (not recorded which). These receptor sequences come from a woman aged 60-75 years who had been exposed to COVID-19. Each CDR3 is given with its conserved first and last residue. A D gene is named only where the DNA matches it firmly. A clone size is listed for some rows: how often the clone was seen (once, few, many), or a class if it is expanded.

V	size	D	J	CDR3	DNA
TRBV12-5	NA	TRBD1	TRBJ2-1	CASVTPGGWEQFF	TGTGCTAGTGTTACCCCAGGGGGCTGGGAGCAGTTCTTC
TRBV5-1	NA	TRBD1	TRBJ2-7	CASATTGKAYEQYF	TGCGCCAGCGCGACGACAGGGAAAGCCTACGAGCAGTACTTC
TRBV10-3	NA	TRBD1	TRBJ2-3	CAISGGQGLADTQYF	TGTGCCATCAGTGGGGGACAGGGGTTGGCAGATACGCAGTATTTT
TRBV24-1	NA	TRBD1	TRBJ1-4	CATSAAGQGASEKLFF	TGTGCCACCAGTGCTGCAGGACAGGGGGCGTCTGAAAAACTGTTTTTT
TRBV5-1	NA	TRBD2	TRBJ2-7	CASSSGGLGYEQYF	TGCGCCAGCAGCTCGGGGGGTTTAGGCTACGAGCAGTACTTC
TRBV30	NA	NA	TRBJ2-3	CAWSSNANGAQYF	TGTGCCTGGAGTTCAAACGCAAACGGGGCGCAGTATTTT
TRBV11-2	once	TRBD2	TRBJ2-1	CASSLEAGTYNEQFF	TGTGCCAGCAGCTTAGAAGCGGGGACCTACAATGAGCAGTTCTTC
TRBV30	NA	NA	TRBJ1-3	CAWATGRSGGNTIYF	TGTGCCTGGGCTACAGGCCGCTCTGGCGGAAACACCATATATTTT
TRBV30	NA	TRBD1	TRBJ1-2	CAWSVLGQANYGYTF	TGTGCCTGGAGTGTACTGGGACAGGCGAACTATGGCTACACCTTC
TRBV5-1	NA	TRBD1	TRBJ1-3	CASSLRQGGGNTIYF	TGCGCCAGCAGCTTGCGACAGGGGGGAGGAAACACCATATATTTT
TRBV7-2	once	TRBD2	TRBJ2-1	CASSLREGHYNEQFF	TGTGCCAGCAGCTTGCGGGAGGGCCACTACAATGAGCAGTTCTTC
TRBV9	once	NA	TRBJ2-7	CASSVQSGSSYEQYF	TGTGCCAGCAGCGTTCAGAGCGGAAGCTCCTACGAGCAGTACTTC
TRBV9	NA	TRBD2	TRBJ2-5	CASSVGLAGGQTQYF	TGTGCCAGCTCCGTCGGGCTAGCGGGGGGTCAGACCCAGTACTTC
TRBV9	few	NA	TRBJ1-2	CASTPDFNYGYTF	TGTGCCAGCACCCCAGACTTTAACTATGGCTACACCTTC
TRBV27	NA	NA	TRBJ1-2	CASTFREGYGYTF	TGTGCCAGCACCTTCAGGGAGGGCTATGGCTACACCTTC
TRBV14	NA	NA	TRBJ2-6	CASSQLGASGANVLTF	TGTGCCAGCAGCCAATTGGGGGCCTCTGGGGCCAACGTCCTGACTTTC
TRBV6-2/TRBV6-3	NA	NA	TRBJ2-7	CASSYAYGGEQYF	TGTGCCAGCAGTTATGCCTACGGGGGAGAGCAGTACTTC
TRBV30	NA	TRBD1	TRBJ1-2	CAWSDWGTGGYTF	TGTGCCTGGAGTGACTGGGGGACAGGGGGCTACACCTTC
TRBV29-1	many	TRBD2	TRBJ2-1	CSVAMASGYNEQFF	TGCAGCGTTGCCATGGCTAGCGGCTACAATGAGCAGTTCTTC
TRBV5-1	NA	TRBD1	TRBJ2-7	CASSQGQGAYEQYF	TGCGCCAGCAGCCAGGGACAGGGGGCCTACGAGCAGTACTTC
TRBV15	NA	NA	TRBJ2-1	CATSRAVGEYNEQFF	TGTGCCACCAGCAGAGCCGTTGGGGAGTACAATGAGCAGTTCTTC
TRBV27	NA	NA	TRBJ2-5	CASSSPGVGETQYF	TGTGCCAGCAGTTCCCCCGGAGTAGGCGAGACCCAGTACTTC
TRBV27	few	TRBD1	TRBJ1-1	CASSSTTGGVTEAFF	TGTGCCAGCAGTTCAACGACAGGGGGCGTCACTGAAGCTTTCTTT
TRBV25-1	many	NA	TRBJ1-1	CASWGDGPSTTEAFF	TGTGCCAGCTGGGGGGACGGACCCAGTACCACTGAAGCTTTCTTT
TRBV28	NA	NA	TRBJ1-5	CASSLVWGQSNQPQHF	TGTGCCAGCAGTTTAGTTTGGGGGCAGAGCAATCAGCCCCAGCATTTT
TRBV28	NA	TRBD1	TRBJ2-2	CASGQGWSGELFF	TGTGCCAGTGGACAGGGGTGGTCCGGGGAGCTGTTTTTT
TRBV6-6	NA	NA	TRBJ1-1	CASSSERDTEAFF	TGTGCCAGCAGTTCGGAACGGGACACTGAAGCTTTCTTT
TRBV27	NA	TRBD2	TRBJ2-2	CASTYLAGGLNTGELFF	TGTGCCAGCACTTACCTAGCGGGGGGCCTGAACACCGGGGAGCTGTTTTTT
TRBV9	NA	NA	TRBJ2-7	CASSVSVSGEIGQYF	TGTGCCAGCAGCGTATCGGTTAGCGGAGAGATAGGGCAGTACTTC
TRBV25-1	once	NA	TRBJ2-7	CASSVAGQSSYEQYF	TGTGCCAGCAGTGTCGCAGGGCAGAGCTCCTACGAGCAGTACTTC
TRBV6-6	NA	NA	TRBJ1-5	CASSPVSNQPQHF	TGTGCCAGCAGTCCGGTTAGCAATCAGCCCCAGCATTTT
TRBV4-3	many	NA	TRBJ1-3	CASSQEGQSFGDTIYF	TGCGCCAGCAGCCAGGAAGGACAGTCCTTCGGGGACACCATATATTTT
TRBV9	few	TRBD1	TRBJ2-1	CASSAGTASYNEQFF	TGTGCCAGCAGCGCCGGGACAGCTTCCTACAATGAGCAGTTCTTC
TRBV10-3	NA	TRBD2	TRBJ2-1	CAIRAGGTSGINEQFF	TGTGCCATCAGGGCGGGGGGGACTAGCGGGATTAATGAGCAGTTCTTC
TRBV7-2	few	NA	TRBJ2-2	CASSLWSPTRSVPGELFF	TGTGCCAGCAGCTTATGGTCGCCGACTAGGAGCGTACCCGGGGAGCTGTTTTTT
TRBV27	NA	TRBD2	TRBJ2-7	CASSLIGTSVYEQYF	TGTGCCAGCAGTTTAATAGGGACTAGCGTGTACGAGCAGTACTTC
TRBV28	NA	NA	TRBJ2-4	CASSPRTISKNIQYF	TGTGCCAGCAGTCCACGGACTATATCTAAAAACATTCAGTACTTC